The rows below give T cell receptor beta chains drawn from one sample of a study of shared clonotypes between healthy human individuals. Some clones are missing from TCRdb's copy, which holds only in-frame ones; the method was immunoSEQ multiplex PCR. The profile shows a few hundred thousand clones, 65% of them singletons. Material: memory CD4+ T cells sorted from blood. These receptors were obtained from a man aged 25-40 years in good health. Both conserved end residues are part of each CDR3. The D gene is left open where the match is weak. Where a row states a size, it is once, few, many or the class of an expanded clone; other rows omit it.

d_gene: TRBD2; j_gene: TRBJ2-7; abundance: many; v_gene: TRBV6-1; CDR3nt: TGTGCCAGCAGTCTAGCGGGAGGAGTTTACGAGCAGTACTTC; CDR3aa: CASSLAGGVYEQYF
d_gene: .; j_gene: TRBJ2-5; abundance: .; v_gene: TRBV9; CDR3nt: TGTGCCAGCAGCGTAGGAGCTAAAGAGACCCAGTACTTC; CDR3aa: CASSVGAKETQYF
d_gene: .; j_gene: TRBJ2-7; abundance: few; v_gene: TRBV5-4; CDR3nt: TGTGCCAGCAGCTTGGATCTTTACGAGCAGTACTTC; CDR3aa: CASSLDLYEQYF
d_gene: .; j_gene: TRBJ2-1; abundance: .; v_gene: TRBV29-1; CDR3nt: TGCAGCGTTGTCGGCGGGGATTCCTACAATGAGCAGTTCTTC; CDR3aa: CSVVGGDSYNEQFF
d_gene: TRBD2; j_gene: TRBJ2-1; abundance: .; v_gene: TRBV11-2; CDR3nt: TGTGCCAGCAGCTACCTTAGCGGGAGGGCCGCCTTCAATGAGCAGTTCTTC; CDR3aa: CASSYLSGRAAFNEQFF
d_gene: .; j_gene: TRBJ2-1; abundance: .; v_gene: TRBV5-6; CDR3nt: TGTGCCAGCAGCTTTCCAGGGTTGGGGAATGAGCAGTTCTTC; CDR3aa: CASSFPGLGNEQFF
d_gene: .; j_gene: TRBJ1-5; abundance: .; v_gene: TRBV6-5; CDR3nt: TGTGCCAGCAGTGCCAGGATCCATCAGCCCCAGCATTTT; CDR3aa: CASSARIHQPQHF
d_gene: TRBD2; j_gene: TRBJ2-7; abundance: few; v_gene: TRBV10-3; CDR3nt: TGTGCCATCAGTGAATCTGTCCTAGCGGGAAGAAACTACGAGCAGTACTTC; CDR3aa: CAISESVLAGRNYEQYF
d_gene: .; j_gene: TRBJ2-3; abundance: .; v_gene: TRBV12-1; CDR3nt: TGTGCCAGCTGCCGGGCTCACGAAAACGCTAGCACAGATACGCAGTATTTT; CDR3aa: CASCRAHENASTDTQYF
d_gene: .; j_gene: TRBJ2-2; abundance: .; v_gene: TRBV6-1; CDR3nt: TGTGCCAGCAGACCCGGACCTAACACCGGGGAGCTGTTTTTT; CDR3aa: CASRPGPNTGELFF
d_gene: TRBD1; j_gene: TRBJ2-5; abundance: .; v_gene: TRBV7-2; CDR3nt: TGTGCCAGCAGCTACTTGAAGGGACAGTCCCAAGAGACCCAGTACTTC; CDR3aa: CASSYLKGQSQETQYF
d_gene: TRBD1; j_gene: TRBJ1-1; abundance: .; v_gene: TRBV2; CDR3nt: TGTGCCAGCAGTCCAATTTCAGGGGGCACTGAAGCTTTCTTT; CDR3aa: CASSPISGGTEAFF
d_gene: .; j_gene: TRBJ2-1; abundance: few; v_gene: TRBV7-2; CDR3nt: TGTGCCAGCAGCCCAGGAGGGGCAGCTGCGTACAATGAGCAGTTCTTC; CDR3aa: CASSPGGAAAYNEQFF
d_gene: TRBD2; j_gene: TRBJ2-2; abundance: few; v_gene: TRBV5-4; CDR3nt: TGTGCCAGCAGACTAGCGGGAGCTGGCGGGGAGCTGTTTTTT; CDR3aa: CASRLAGAGGELFF
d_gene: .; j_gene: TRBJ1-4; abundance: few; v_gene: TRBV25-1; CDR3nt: TGTGCCAGCAGTGACAGGCCCCGGGGGCGAGAAAAACTGTTTTTT; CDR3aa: CASSDRPRGREKLFF
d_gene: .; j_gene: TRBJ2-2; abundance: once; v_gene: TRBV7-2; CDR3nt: TGTGCCAGCAGCTTAGAAAGGGGGTGGAACACCGGGGAGCTGTTTTTT; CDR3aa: CASSLERGWNTGELFF
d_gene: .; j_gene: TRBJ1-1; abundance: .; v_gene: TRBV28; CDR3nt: TGTGCCAGCAGTCCCTATGTGCTGAACACTGAAGCTTTCTTT; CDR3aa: CASSPYVLNTEAFF
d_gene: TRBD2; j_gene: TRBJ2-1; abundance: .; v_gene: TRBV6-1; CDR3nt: TGTGCCAGCAGTGATTATCAGGGACTAGTTCCCTGGGGGGAGCAGTTCTTC; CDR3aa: CASSDYQGLVPWGEQFF
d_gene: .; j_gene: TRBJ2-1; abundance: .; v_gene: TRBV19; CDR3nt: TGTGCCAGTAGTATCCGGGACTCCGGTTACAATGAGCAGTTCTTC; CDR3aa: CASSIRDSGYNEQFF
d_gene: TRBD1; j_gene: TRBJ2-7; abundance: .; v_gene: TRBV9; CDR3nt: TGTGCCAGCGTCCCACCCGGACAGGACGACGAGCAGTACTTC; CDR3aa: CASVPPGQDDEQYF
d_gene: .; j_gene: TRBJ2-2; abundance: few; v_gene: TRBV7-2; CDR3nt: TGTGCCAGCAGCTCCAATCGGGTTGGGGGTTACACCGGGGAGCTGTTTTTT; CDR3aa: CASSSNRVGGYTGELFF
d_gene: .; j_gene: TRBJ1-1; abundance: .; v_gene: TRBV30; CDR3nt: TGTGCCTGGAGTGGTCGGGAAAGGACTGAAGCTTTCTTT; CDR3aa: CAWSGRERTEAFF
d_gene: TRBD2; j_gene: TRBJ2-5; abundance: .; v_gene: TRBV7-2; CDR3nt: TGTGCCAGCAGCGGACTAGCGGTAACAGAGACCCAGTACTTC; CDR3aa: CASSGLAVTETQYF
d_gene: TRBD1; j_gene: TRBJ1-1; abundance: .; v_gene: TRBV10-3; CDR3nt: TGTGCCGCGTCACAGGACACGGGACAGGGGGCTGAAGCTTTCTTT; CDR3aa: CAASQDTGQGAEAFF
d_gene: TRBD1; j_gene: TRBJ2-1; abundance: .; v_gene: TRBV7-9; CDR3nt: TGTGCCAGCAGCTTAGTATCCGGGACAGGGGTCTACAATGAGCAGTTCTTC; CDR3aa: CASSLVSGTGVYNEQFF
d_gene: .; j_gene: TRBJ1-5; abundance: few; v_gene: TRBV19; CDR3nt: TGTGCCAGTAGTCGCGTACGGAATCAGCCCCAGCATTTT; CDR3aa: CASSRVRNQPQHF
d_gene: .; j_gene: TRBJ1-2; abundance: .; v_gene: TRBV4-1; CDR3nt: TGCGCCAGCAGCCCCCGCGAGGGAGGGGGACACCATGGCTACACCTTC; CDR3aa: CASSPREGGGHHGYTF
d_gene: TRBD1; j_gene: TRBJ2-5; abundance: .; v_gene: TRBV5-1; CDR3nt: TGCGCCAGCAGCCCTAGGGGGCGGGAGACCCAGTACTTC; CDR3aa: CASSPRGRETQYF
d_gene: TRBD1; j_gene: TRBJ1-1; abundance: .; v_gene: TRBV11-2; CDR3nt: TGTGCCAGCAGCTTAGGCAGGGGGTATACTGAAGCTTTCTTT; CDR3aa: CASSLGRGYTEAFF
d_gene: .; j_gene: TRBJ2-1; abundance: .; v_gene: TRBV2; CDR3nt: TGTGCCAGCAGTGTGGAAGCGGACAATGAGCAGTTCTTC; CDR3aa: CASSVEADNEQFF
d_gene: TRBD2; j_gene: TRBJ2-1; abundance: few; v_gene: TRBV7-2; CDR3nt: TGTGCCAGCAGCGTAGGGACTAGCGGGGTCAATGAGCAGTTCTTC; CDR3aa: CASSVGTSGVNEQFF
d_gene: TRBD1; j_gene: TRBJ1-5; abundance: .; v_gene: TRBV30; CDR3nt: TGTGCCTGGGCCGGACAGGGTGACCAGCCCCAGCATTTT; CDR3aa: CAWAGQGDQPQHF
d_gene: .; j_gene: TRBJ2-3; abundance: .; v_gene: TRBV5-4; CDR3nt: TGTGCCAGCACCCCCCCAAACAGAAAAAGCACAGATACGCAGTATTTT; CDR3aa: CASTPPNRKSTDTQYF
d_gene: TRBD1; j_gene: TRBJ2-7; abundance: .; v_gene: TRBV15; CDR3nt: TGTGCCACCAGCGCGGACAGGGAGCAGTACTTC; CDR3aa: CATSADREQYF
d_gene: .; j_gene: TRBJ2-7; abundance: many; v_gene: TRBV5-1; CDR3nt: TGCGCCAGCAGCTTGGACAGGGCATACGGCGAGCAGTACTTC; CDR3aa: CASSLDRAYGEQYF
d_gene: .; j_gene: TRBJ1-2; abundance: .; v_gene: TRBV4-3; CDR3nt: TGCGCCAGCAGCCAAGAGAGGGGCGCCTATGGCTACACCTTC; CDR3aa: CASSQERGAYGYTF
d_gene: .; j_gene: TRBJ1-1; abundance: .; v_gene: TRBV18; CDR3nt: TGTGCCAGCTCCCTAGACAGCATGAACACTGAAGCTTTCTTT; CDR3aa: CASSLDSMNTEAFF
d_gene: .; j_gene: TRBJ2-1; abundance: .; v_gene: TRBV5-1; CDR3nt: TGCGCCAGCAGCTTGGTATCCGGGAGCTCCTACAATGAGCAGTTCTTC; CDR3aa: CASSLVSGSSYNEQFF
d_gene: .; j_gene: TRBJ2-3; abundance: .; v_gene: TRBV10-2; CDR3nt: TGCGCCAGCAGTGTAAGTATTGCGGGACACACAGATACGCAGTATTTT; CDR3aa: CASSVSIAGHTDTQYF
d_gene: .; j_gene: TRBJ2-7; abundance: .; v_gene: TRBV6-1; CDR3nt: TGTGCCAGCAGGCCAACAGTCCTTTCCTACGAGCAGTACTTC; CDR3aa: CASRPTVLSYEQYF
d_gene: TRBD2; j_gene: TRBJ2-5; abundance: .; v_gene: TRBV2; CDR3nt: TGTGCCAGCAGTGAAAGTCGGACTAGCGGGAGACGAACTGGGGAGACCCAGTACTTC; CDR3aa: CASSESRTSGRRTGETQYF
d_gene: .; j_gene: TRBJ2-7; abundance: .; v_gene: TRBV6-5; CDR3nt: TGTGCCAGCAGTTGGGGACGGGCACAGCCCTCCTACGAGCAGTACTTC; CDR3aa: CASSWGRAQPSYEQYF